This T cell receptor (beta chain) was observed in a study of blood T cell repertoires in COVID-19. Study information: Sources were T cells, B-cell-depleted T cells, or PBMCs; the material itself was cDNA or gDNA.

Trimming left V 4 bases short and J 8 bases short, with 18 bases between. Per germline, CDR1 SGHAT and CDR2 FQNNGV. CDR3 length: 16 residues. Original processing methods: Estimation of nucleated cell counts relied on the amplification of reference gene primers. Produced via immunoSEQ multiplex PCR; TCRdb's table is partial and in-frame only. V and J calls and clone size are as listed in that table; D and trimming were resolved from the DNA. The repertoire consists of approximately 50,000 clones, with 85% to 95% occurring once and the leading ten covering 3% to 3.5%. The sample consisted of peripheral blood. The V gene is TRBV11-2, the J gene TRBJ1-6; weak D call: TRBD1 (6 bases). This clonotype was sampled from a human donor in a cohort sampled during active COVID-19. CDR3 sequence reads: CASSWVGGDTYSPLHF. CDR3 nucleotide sequence: TGTGCCAGCAGCTGGGTCGGGGGGGACACTTATTCACCCCTCCACTTT.